This record looks at one T cell receptor (beta chain) sequence and its context. This clonotype was counted ten times or more. What antigen it recognizes has not been identified. Base qualities are not recorded, but no much larger clone differs from it by a single base. Looking up the germline V gene yields CDR1 MNHEY and CDR2 SVGEGT. Trimming removed 6 bases from V and 2 bases from J; the gene matches leave 7 bases unexplained. Inclusive of the bounding cysteine and phenylalanine, the CDR3 is 15 residues long. Of the read, only the CDR3 DNA is kept; its 45 bases are in frame from base 1. Amplification of TCR beta CDR3 regions was carried out from RNA transcripts. The TCR CDR3 was subjected to a first round of RT-PCR using the HTBI primer set and the Qiagen OneStep RT-PCR kit. Libraries were constructed in a second round of multiplex PCR, after which size selection and purification were carried out. Sequencing of the libraries was done on an Illumina HiSeq2000 using paired-end 100 bp reads. Per the authors' processing: SOAPnuke was used to process the raw data, with reads discarded if the reads contained adapters or uncalled bases, had a mean Phred below 15, or lacked an exact constant-primer or identifier match. High-quality paired reads were merged with COPE v1.2.5, and unique nucleotide sequences were defined as clonotypes. MiTCR v1.1 was used to align clonotypes to the IMGT TRBV, TRBD and TRBJ reference segments. Analysis was restricted to V-J combinations with a frequency above 0.0001, which covered just over 98% of repertoires. The TCS score was defined as the ratio of F50 (clonal expansion) to E x V (chaos), calculated using BLOSUM62-based TCRdist between CDR3 peptides within each V-J. Welch's t-statistics and random forest reduced around 520 V-J features to 13, which were used in a naive Bayes classifier (R e1071). Thyroid-blood repertoire similarity was quantified with the Morisita-Horn index. The public sequencing data were trimmed at Q25 with fastp and processed into clonotypes with MiXCR by TCRdb, which kept only in-frame beta chains. Rows matching on CDR3 protein sequence are summarized as one entry with the most common DNA and genes. Here the V and J calls rest on TCRdb's processing, not on the authors' analysis. The sample data list roughly 500,000 distinct CDR3 sequences, and 40% to 50% of these were observed just once. The ten largest clonotypes hold about two fifths of the sample.

The source of the sample is a study of T cells in Graves' hyperthyroidism and ophthalmopathy (dated by TCRdb to about 2019). In the study overall: A discovery cohort of roughly 100 patients, about 44 with Graves' ophthalmopathy and approximately 60 with stable Graves' hyperthyroidism, was used to find distinguishing TCR V-J signatures. After sampling, hyperthyroidism patients received methimazole starting at 30 mg daily, and ophthalmopathy patients received high-dose intravenous methylprednisolone. The 75 to 100 discovery patients were divided at random into training and test sets in a 7:3 ratio. Prospective prediction of ophthalmopathy was tested in an independent validation cohort consisting of 18 hyperthyroidism patients and around 17 patients who later progressed to ophthalmopathy. The paper reports TCR Vbeta CDR3 sequencing of some 140 peripheral blood samples: around 41 ophthalmopathy, some 80 hyperthyroidism and around 17 progressor patients. The study also compared thyroid tissue and blood T-cell repertoires from a handful of Graves' hyperthyroidism patients.

Patients with uncontrolled infections, other autoimmune diseases, pregnancy or lactation were excluded. Diagnoses were based on clinical symptoms, serum thyroxine and TRAb, thyroid ultrasound and orbital computed tomography. Total RNA was extracted with Trizol reagent, and quality was checked on an Agilent 2100 Bioanalyzer. General study outcomes and caveats: Sample size was not statistically predetermined, and blinding of investigators to group allocation was not performed. In validation, progression to ophthalmopathy was predicted by the model with around 71% sensitivity and around 75% specificity, a median of roughly 6.4 months before onset. Most expanded thyroid clonotypes (frequency above 0.001) were also found in blood, which suggests that blood repertoires may mirror thyroid immune responses. Ophthalmopathy was separated from stable hyperthyroidism by a 13 V-J signature model, with approximately 89% sensitivity and around 81% specificity obtained in cross-validation and 80%/75% obtained in testing.

The TCR sequence derives from an adult woman with Graves' disease, either hyperthyroidism or ophthalmopathy (not recorded which). Sequencing was done on a sample of peripheral blood or thyroid tissue (not recorded which). The chain uses TRBV6-2 or TRBV6-3 and TRBJ1-5; 7 central bases correspond to TRBD1. At the DNA level, the sequence is TGTGCCAGCAGCCACAGGGGTGTGGGCAATCAGCCCCAGCATTTT. Its protein reads: CASSHRGVGNQPQHF.